The 2 T cell receptor beta chains listed next were all sequenced from one sample in a study of kidney transplant recipient with SARS-CoV-2 infection. TCRdb reanalysed the reads using MiXCR and keeps one entry per CDR3 protein. The sample contains roughly 250,000 distinct CDR3 sequences, around 30% of which appear only once. Here the sequenced sample was a blood sample, taken at baseline and on roughly day 110 from a kidney transplant recipient. Receptors were obtained from a male patient aged 25-45 years who had COVID-19 and was a kidney transplant recipient. Some T cells may be transferred from the graft donor.

This clonotype was seen ten or more times. The chain uses TRBV3-1 and TRBJ1-1; unclear D gene. CDR3 length: 17 residues. CDR1 and CDR2 from the germline V gene are LGHDT and YNNKEL (reference sequence). V gave up 5 bases and J gave up 4 bases, with 23 bases separating them. The CDR3 loop is CASSSGTPISIRTEAFF. CDR3 bases: TGTGCCAGCAGCTCGGGAACTCCCATTTCAATTCGCACTGAAGCTTTCTTT. Based on the CDR3 plus reference TRBV3-1 and TRBJ1-1, the full variable domain is DTAVSQTPKYLVTQMGNDKSIKCEQNLGHDTMYWYKQDSKKFLKIMFSYNNKELIINETVPNRFSPKSPDKAHLNLHINSLELGDSAVYFCASSSGTPISIRTEAFFGQGTRLTVV.

Concerning this clonotype: A much more abundant neighbour one base away suggests this may be a read error. The rearrangement uses TRBV27 and TRBJ1-6; 9 nucleotides line up with TRBD1. The CDR3 sequence is 14 residues long. Germline values: CDR1 MNHEY, CDR2 SMNVEV (reference sequence). The CDR3 loop reads CTSEPGTGSSPLHF. The CDR3 bases are TGTACCAGTGAGCCCGGGACAGGGAGTTCACCCCTCCACTTT.